This is a list of T cell receptor beta chains from one sample in a study of naive and memory T cell subsets. TCRdb itself ran the UMI-ligation and nested PCR reads through MiXCR, one entry per CDR3 protein. The sample holds about 90,000 distinct CDR3 sequences, roughly 7% seen once. The sample taken for sequencing was central memory CD4+ T cells from blood. These receptors all stem from a human donor in good health. The CDR3 runs from the conserved cysteine through the conserved F or W. D genes are given only for firm matches. Not every row has a clone size; where given, it reads once, few, many or a size class.

J gene: TRBJ1-1
D gene: TRBD1
V gene: TRBV20-1
clone size: many
CDR3 protein: CSAPTGAGTEAFF
CDR3 DNA: TGCAGTGCGCCAACAGGGGCAGGCACTGAAGCTTTCTTT

J gene: TRBJ1-2
D gene: .
V gene: TRBV20-1
clone size: few
CDR3 protein: CSPKKRVLNYGYTF
CDR3 DNA: TGCAGTCCGAAAAAGCGTGTCCTTAACTATGGCTACACCTTC

J gene: TRBJ2-2
D gene: .
V gene: TRBV24-1
clone size: many
CDR3 protein: CATSDHPRGGADGELFF
CDR3 DNA: TGTGCCACCAGTGACCATCCCCGCGGGGGCGCGGACGGGGAGCTGTTTTTT

J gene: TRBJ2-1
D gene: TRBD2
V gene: TRBV12-3/TRBV12-4
clone size: many
CDR3 protein: CASISRASGIGEQFF
CDR3 DNA: TGTGCCAGCATTTCGCGGGCTAGCGGTATTGGGGAGCAGTTCTTC

J gene: TRBJ1-5
D gene: .
V gene: TRBV15
clone size: many
CDR3 protein: CATSSARSWTQHF
CDR3 DNA: TGTGCCACCAGCAGTGCCCGTAGTTGGACCCAGCATTTT

J gene: TRBJ2-3
D gene: .
V gene: TRBV12-3/TRBV12-4
clone size: .
CDR3 protein: CASSFSGSTDTQYF
CDR3 DNA: TGTGCCAGCAGTTTCAGTGGGAGCACAGATACGCAGTATTTT

J gene: TRBJ2-7
D gene: TRBD1
V gene: TRBV6-6
clone size: many
CDR3 protein: CASSSKSGTGRTYEQYF
CDR3 DNA: TGTGCCAGCAGTTCCAAATCCGGGACAGGGCGTACCTACGAGCAGTACTTC

J gene: TRBJ2-2
D gene: .
V gene: TRBV20-1
clone size: few
CDR3 protein: CSARLGGGARGTGELFF
CDR3 DNA: TGCAGTGCGCGTCTTGGGGGGGGGGCCAGGGGCACCGGGGAGCTGTTTTTT

J gene: TRBJ2-1
D gene: TRBD2
V gene: TRBV29-1
clone size: many
CDR3 protein: CSVVSGGVRNEQFF
CDR3 DNA: TGCAGCGTCGTTAGCGGGGGTGTCAGGAATGAGCAGTTCTTC

J gene: TRBJ1-3
D gene: .
V gene: TRBV29-1
clone size: few
CDR3 protein: CSVRVPSGNTIYF
CDR3 DNA: TGCAGCGTTCGAGTACCCTCTGGAAACACCATATATTTT

J gene: TRBJ2-3
D gene: TRBD2
V gene: TRBV4-2
clone size: few
CDR3 protein: CASSQVAGGPDTQYF
CDR3 DNA: TGTGCCAGCAGCCAGGTAGCGGGGGGGCCTGATACGCAGTATTTT

J gene: TRBJ1-6
D gene: .
V gene: TRBV2
clone size: many
CDR3 protein: CASGTASSYNSPLHF
CDR3 DNA: TGTGCCAGCGGGACGGCTAGCTCCTATAATTCACCCCTCCACTTT

J gene: TRBJ1-1
D gene: .
V gene: TRBV24-1
clone size: many
CDR3 protein: CATSDGGLRAEAFF
CDR3 DNA: TGTGCCACCAGTGATGGTGGGCTTCGGGCTGAAGCTTTCTTT

J gene: TRBJ2-7
D gene: .
V gene: TRBV5-1
clone size: few
CDR3 protein: CASSLGLVYSYEQYF
CDR3 DNA: TGCGCCAGCAGCTTGGGACTAGTCTACTCCTACGAGCAGTACTTC

J gene: TRBJ2-7
D gene: .
V gene: TRBV29-1
clone size: many
CDR3 protein: CSVRRSHEQYF
CDR3 DNA: TGCAGCGTCAGGAGGTCCCACGAGCAGTACTTC

J gene: TRBJ1-5
D gene: TRBD1
V gene: TRBV20-1
clone size: many
CDR3 protein: CSARDISGQGGQPQHF
CDR3 DNA: TGCAGTGCTAGAGATATAAGCGGACAGGGAGGTCAGCCCCAGCATTTT

J gene: TRBJ1-5
D gene: .
V gene: TRBV2
clone size: many
CDR3 protein: CASSGAGLSNQPQHF
CDR3 DNA: TGTGCCAGCAGTGGGGCGGGGCTGAGCAATCAGCCCCAGCATTTT

J gene: TRBJ2-1
D gene: TRBD2
V gene: TRBV11-3
clone size: few
CDR3 protein: CASSSRLAGWVNEQFF
CDR3 DNA: TGTGCCAGCAGCTCCCGACTAGCGGGATGGGTAAATGAGCAGTTCTTC

J gene: TRBJ2-7
D gene: .
V gene: TRBV7-9
clone size: few
CDR3 protein: CASSERGPQGYEQYF
CDR3 DNA: TGTGCCAGCAGCGAAAGGGGACCCCAAGGGTACGAGCAGTACTTC

J gene: TRBJ2-5
D gene: .
V gene: TRBV11-2
clone size: many
CDR3 protein: CASSQNLGPVQETQYF
CDR3 DNA: TGTGCCAGCAGCCAAAACCTTGGACCGGTTCAAGAGACCCAGTACTTC

J gene: TRBJ2-3
D gene: .
V gene: TRBV6-2/TRBV6-3
clone size: few
CDR3 protein: CACRRERGTQYF
CDR3 DNA: TGTGCCTGCCGCAGGGAACGTGGTACGCAGTATTTT

J gene: TRBJ1-1
D gene: .
V gene: TRBV15
clone size: .
CDR3 protein: CATSRGWITEAFF
CDR3 DNA: TGTGCCACCAGCAGAGGATGGATCACTGAAGCTTTCTTT

J gene: TRBJ2-3
D gene: .
V gene: TRBV24-1
clone size: .
CDR3 protein: CATKDYYTDTQYF
CDR3 DNA: TGTGCCACCAAGGACTACTACACAGATACGCAGTATTTT

J gene: TRBJ1-5
D gene: .
V gene: TRBV6-1
clone size: many
CDR3 protein: CASTYEPGGNQPQHF
CDR3 DNA: TGTGCCAGCACCTACGAGCCCGGAGGGAATCAGCCCCAGCATTTT

J gene: TRBJ2-3
D gene: TRBD2
V gene: TRBV28
clone size: .
CDR3 protein: CASSYQRGRTDTQYF
CDR3 DNA: TGTGCCAGCAGTTACCAGCGGGGGCGCACAGATACGCAGTATTTT

J gene: TRBJ1-1
D gene: .
V gene: TRBV4-1
clone size: many
CDR3 protein: CASSQERANTEAFF
CDR3 DNA: TGCGCCAGCAGCCAGGAAAGAGCGAACACTGAAGCTTTCTTT